The 8 T cell receptor beta chains below come from one sample, sequenced in a study of T-cell memory formation after mild COVID-19. TCRdb called the 5' RACE reads again in MiXCR, with one record for every CDR3 protein. Among approximately 300,000 distinct CDR3 sequences listed, approximately 8.4% were seen once. What was sequenced was PBMCs or a T cell subset sorted from them (not recorded which). These TCRs come from a man between 18 and 29 years old who had mild COVID-19 (a few samples of this study predate the infection). Cell type and time point are not known.

This clonotype was counted ten times or more. The rearrangement uses TRBV5-1 and TRBJ1-1; D perhaps matches TRBD1 (6 bases). The CDR3 spans 13 residues. Trimming pared 5 bases from V and 1 base from J, leaving 9 bases between. Germline loops: CDR1 SGHRS, CDR2 YFSETQ. DNA for the CDR3: TGCGCCAGCAGGGGACAATGGAACACTGAAGCTTTCTTT. Protein sequence: CASRGQWNTEAFF.

The chain employs TRBV5-1 and TRBJ1-1; possibly TRBD1 for D (5 bases). The CDR3 consists of 16 residues. Germline CDR1 is SGHRS and CDR2 is YFSETQ. The V end was cut by 0 bases, the J end by 0 bases, with 12 bases between. The chain's CDR3 is CASSLAYQGLNTEAFF. Here the CDR3 DNA reads TGCGCCAGCAGCTTGGCGTACCAGGGACTGAACACTGAAGCTTTCTTT. The full variable domain, with the rest looked up from reference TRBV5-1 and TRBJ1-1, is KAGVTQTPRYLIKTRGQQVTLSCSPISGHRSVSWYQQTPGQGLQFLFEYFSETQRNKGNFPGRFSGRQFSNSRSEMNVSTLELGDSALYLCASSLAYQGLNTEAFFGQGTRLTVV.

This clonotype was observed a few times. The chain uses TRBV11-2 and TRBJ2-7; maybe TRBD2 (5 bases). Germline V lookup: CDR1 SGHAT, CDR2 FQNNGV. Trimming pared 5 bases from V and 2 bases from J, leaving 13 bases between. The CDR3 contains 14 residues. CDR3: CASSPGVSTYEQYF. The CDR3 DNA reads TGTGCCAGCAGCCCCGGGGTATCGACCTACGAGCAGTACTTC.

This clonotype was seen repeatedly, ten times or more. The rearrangement uses TRBV18 and TRBJ1-6; D is perhaps TRBD1 (6 bases). Germline-derived CDR1 and CDR2 are KGHSH and LQKENI. Trimming shortened V by 5 bases and J by 0 bases, and 11 bases separated the two germline ends. The CDR3 is 16 residues long. Here the CDR3 DNA reads TGTGCCAGCTCAACGCCCAGGGGCTCCTATAATTCACCCCTCCACTTT. Translated, it gives CASSTPRGSYNSPLHF.

This chain joins TRBV5-1 and TRBJ2-3; D gene unclear. The CDR3 totals 14 residues. V dropped 2 bases and J dropped 2 bases, with 9 bases sitting between them. Germline loops: CDR1 SGHRS, CDR2 YFSETQ. The CDR3 reads CASSFNRYTDTQYF. The CDR3 DNA is TGCGCCAGCAGCTTTAATAGATACACAGATACGCAGTATTTT.

The chain carries TRBV4-2 and TRBJ2-7; D is unresolved. The V gene lost 0 bases and the J gene lost 1 base, with 10 bases spanning the gap. Germline V gene data show CDR1 as LGHNA and CDR2 as YNFKEQ. CDR3 length equals 15 residues. CDR3 amino acids: CASSQDLIGSYEQYF. The CDR3 coding sequence is TGTGCCAGCAGCCAAGATCTAATCGGATCCTACGAGCAGTACTTC.

This clonotype was detected many times. This CDR3 reads CASVRTGTPHEQYF. Written as DNA, the CDR3 is TGTGCCAGCGTTAGGACCGGGACTCCCCACGAGCAGTACTTC. The chain has TRBV6-5 and TRBJ2-7, with D perhaps matching TRBD2 (6 bases). Germline V lookup: CDR1 MNHEY, CDR2 SVGAGI. Trimming took 8 bases from V and 5 from J, leaving 19 bases between them. This CDR3 comprises 14 residues.

The rearrangement links TRBV24-1 to TRBJ2-5; 7 bases line up with TRBD1. CDR3 length: 14 residues. V lost 5 bases and J lost 0; bases outside the gene matches: 2. Per germline, CDR1 KGHDR and CDR2 SFDVKD. This chain's CDR3 is CATSVGQDQETQYF. The CDR3 DNA reads TGTGCCACCAGTGTTGGACAGGACCAAGAGACCCAGTACTTC.